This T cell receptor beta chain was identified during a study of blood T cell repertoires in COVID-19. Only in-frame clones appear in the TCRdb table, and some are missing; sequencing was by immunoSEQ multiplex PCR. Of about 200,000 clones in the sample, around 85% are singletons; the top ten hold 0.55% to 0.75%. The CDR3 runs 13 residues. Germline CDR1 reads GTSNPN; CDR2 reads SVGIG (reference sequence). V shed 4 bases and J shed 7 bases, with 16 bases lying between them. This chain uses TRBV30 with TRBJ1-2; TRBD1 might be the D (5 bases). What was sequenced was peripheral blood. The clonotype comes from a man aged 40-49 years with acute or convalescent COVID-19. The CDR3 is CAWNGGLDGGYTF. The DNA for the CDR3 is TGTGCCTGGAACGGGGGGTTGGATGGTGGCTACACCTTC.